This T cell receptor beta chain was identified in a study of naive and memory T cell subsets. General observations from the study: Especially in CD8 cells, naive repertoires contained a few larger clonotypes, possibly CD45RA-re-expressing memory cells. RNA-based TCR counts may shift with T cell activation and differentiation.

An equimolar mix of two oligonucleotides served as the beta constant-region primer for TRBC1 and TRBC2. Ligated cDNA was amplified by four rounds of PCR with nested alpha and beta constant-region primers and SP2. TCRdb independently ran MiXCR on the UMI-ligation and nested PCR reads; one entry per CDR3 protein. The sample lists 98,000 or so distinct CDR3 sequences, around 13% occurring once. Points on this clonotype: What it recognizes is unknown.

V shed 2 bases and J shed 0 bases, with 14 bases lying between them. The CDR3 runs 16 residues. Germline CDR1 reads LGHNA; CDR2 reads YSLEER. The sequenced sample was naive CD8+ T cells from blood. This TCR came from a human donor in good health. J is TRBJ2-7 and V is TRBV4-3; D unresolved. CDR3 sequence: CASSQSPGRSSYEQYF. The CDR3 DNA sequence: TGCGCCAGCAGCCAAAGTCCCGGACGGAGCTCCTACGAGCAGTACTTC.